This is a list of T cell receptor beta chains from one sample in a study of cytomegalovirus exposure and HLA in healthy donors. Produced via immunoSEQ multiplex PCR; TCRdb's table is partial and in-frame only. The sample holds under 250,000 clones, about 88% seen once. The sample taken for sequencing was PBMCs. The receptors were gathered from a girl aged 2 to 9 in good health and CMV-seronegative. The CDR3 runs from the conserved cysteine through the conserved F or W. A D gene is named only where the DNA matches it firmly. Clone size is not always given. Where it is, it says once, few, many or a class for expanded clones.

-,-,TRBJ2-5,TRBV18,TGTGCCAGCTCACCACCCGGACAAAGAGAGACCCAGTACTTC,CASSPPGQRETQYF
-,TRBD1,TRBJ1-2,TRBV28,TGTGCCAGCAGTTTACTCGGGACAGGGGACTATGGCTACACCTTC,CASSLLGTGDYGYTF
-,TRBD1,TRBJ2-7,TRBV30,TGTGCCTGGACCCGGGACAGGGGTACGGGGCAGTACTTC,CAWTRDRGTGQYF
-,-,TRBJ1-3,TRBV4-1,TGCGCCAGCAGCCAAGTGCGGGCCATCTCTGGAAACACCATATATTTT,CASSQVRAISGNTIYF
few,TRBD2,TRBJ2-1,TRBV5-4,TGTGCCAGCAGCTTGGACCCCCTAGCGGGGATCTACAATGAGCAGTTCTTC,CASSLDPLAGIYNEQFF
-,TRBD1,TRBJ2-5,TRBV19,TGTGCCAGTAGGGAAATCGCCGGGACAGGGAAAGAGACCCAGTACTTC,CASREIAGTGKETQYF
-,-,TRBJ1-1,TRBV5-1,TGCGCCAGCAACATCACCCCTCTAAGGGGGGGAACTGAAGCTTTCTTT,CASNITPLRGGTEAFF
few,-,TRBJ2-7,TRBV5-4,TGTGCCAGCAGCTCAACCGGGTCCTACGAGCAGTACTTC,CASSSTGSYEQYF
few,-,TRBJ1-5,TRBV6-5,TGTGCCAGCAGTTACTCCCAGGGAAGGCAGCCCCAGCATTTT,CASSYSQGRQPQHF
once,TRBD2,TRBJ2-5,TRBV23-1,TGCGCCAGCAGTCAACTAGCGGGACTAACGGAGACCCAGTACTTC,CASSQLAGLTETQYF
few,-,TRBJ1-1,TRBV4-1,TGCGCCAGCAGCCAAGGAGGAAAGAGAGTAGGAAGGAACACTGAAGCTTTCTTT,CASSQGGKRVGRNTEAFF
-,-,TRBJ1-2,TRBV7-9,TGTGCCAGCAGCCACCCCCAGGCTACCTATGGCTACACCTTC,CASSHPQATYGYTF
-,TRBD2,TRBJ2-1,TRBV30,TGTGCCTGGAGTCTAGGGGTAAGCGGGAGCTCCTACAATGAGCAGTTCTTC,CAWSLGVSGSSYNEQFF
-,TRBD1,TRBJ1-2,TRBV5-1,TGCGCCAGCAGCTCCCTCGGACAGGGCCGCGGCTACACCTTC,CASSSLGQGRGYTF
-,-,TRBJ1-1,TRBV6-5,TGTGCCAGCAGCTTACAGGAGAACACTGAAGCTTTCTTT,CASSLQENTEAFF
-,-,TRBJ2-7,TRBV5-1,TGCGCCAGCAGTCAACAACAGGGATCCGAGCAGTACTTC,CASSQQQGSEQYF